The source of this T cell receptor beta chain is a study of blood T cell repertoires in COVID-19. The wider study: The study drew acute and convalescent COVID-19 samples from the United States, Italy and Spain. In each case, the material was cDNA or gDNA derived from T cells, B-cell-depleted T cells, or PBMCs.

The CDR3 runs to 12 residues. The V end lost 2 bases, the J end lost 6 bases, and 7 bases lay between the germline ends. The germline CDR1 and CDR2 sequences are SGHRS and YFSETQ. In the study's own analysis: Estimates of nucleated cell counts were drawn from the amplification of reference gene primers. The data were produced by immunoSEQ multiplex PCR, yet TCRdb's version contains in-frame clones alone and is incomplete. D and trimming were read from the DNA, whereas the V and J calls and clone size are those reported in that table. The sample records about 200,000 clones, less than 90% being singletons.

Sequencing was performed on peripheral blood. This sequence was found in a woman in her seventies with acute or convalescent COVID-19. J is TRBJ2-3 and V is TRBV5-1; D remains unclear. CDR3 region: CASSFTGDTQYF. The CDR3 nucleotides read TGCGCCAGCAGCTTCACCGGTGATACGCAGTATTTT.